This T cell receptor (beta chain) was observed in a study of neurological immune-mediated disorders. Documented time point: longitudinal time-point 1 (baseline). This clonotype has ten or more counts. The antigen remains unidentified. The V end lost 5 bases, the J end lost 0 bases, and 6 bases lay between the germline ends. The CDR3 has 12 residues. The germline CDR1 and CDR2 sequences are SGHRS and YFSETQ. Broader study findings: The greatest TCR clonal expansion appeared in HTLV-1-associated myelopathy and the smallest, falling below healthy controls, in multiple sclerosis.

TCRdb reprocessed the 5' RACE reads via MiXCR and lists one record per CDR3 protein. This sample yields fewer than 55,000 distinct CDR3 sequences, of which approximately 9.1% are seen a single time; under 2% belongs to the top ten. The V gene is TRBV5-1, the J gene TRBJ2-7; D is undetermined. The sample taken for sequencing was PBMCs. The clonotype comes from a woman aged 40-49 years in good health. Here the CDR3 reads CASRAGSYEQYF. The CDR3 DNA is TGCGCCAGCAGGGCAGGCTCCTACGAGCAGTACTTC. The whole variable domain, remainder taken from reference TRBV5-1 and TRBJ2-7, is KAGVTQTPRYLIKTRGQQVTLSCSPISGHRSVSWYQQTPGQGLQFLFEYFSETQRNKGNFPGRFSGRQFSNSRSEMNVSTLELGDSALYLCASRAGSYEQYFGPGTRLTVT.